The 19 T cell receptor beta chains presented below share a single source sample, sequenced in a study of monozygotic twins with inflammatory bowel disease. Each CDR3 protein gets one entry in TCRdb, which reprocessed the 5' RACE reads and gives no DNA. Its table lists about 93,000 distinct CDR3 sequences. The sequenced sample consisted of blood. All receptors derive from a human donor with ulcerative colitis or Crohn's disease, or a healthy co-twin of an affected twin (not recorded which).

The chain carries TRBV20-1 and TRBJ2-1. Germline V gene sequence: CDR1 DFQATT, CDR2 SNEGSKA (reference sequence). The CDR3 extends over 14 amino acids. The CDR3 protein is CSARDRASYNEQFF.

The rearrangement uses TRBV7-8 and TRBJ2-2; TCRdb's D gene call, TRBD1, goes unchecked for lack of DNA. From germline, CDR1 is SGHVS and CDR2 FQNEAQ. The CDR3 covers 16 residues. CDR3 sequence reads: CASSLTPGMNTGELFF. Using reference TRBV7-8 and TRBJ2-2 for the parts outside the CDR3, the full variable domain is GAGVSQSPRYKVAKRGQDVALRCDPISGHVSLFWYQQALGQGPEFLTYFQNEAQLDKSGLPSDRFFAERPEGSVSTLKIQRTQQEDSAVYLCASSLTPGMNTGELFFGEGSRLTVL.

The V gene is TRBV29-1, the J gene TRBJ2-1; without DNA, the TCRdb call of TRBD1 cannot be checked. This CDR3 is 12 amino acids long. Germline values: CDR1 SQVTM, CDR2 ANQGSEA. The CDR3 protein is CSVVQDYNEQFF.

The chain links TRBV19 to TRBJ2-5; with no DNA, the TCRdb D assignment of TRBD2 cannot be verified. CDR3 size: 16 residues. Per germline, CDR1 LNHDA and CDR2 SQIVND (reference sequence). This CDR3 reads CASSSWGLQKEETQYF. The full variable domain, in which reference TRBV19 and TRBJ2-5 provide the parts outside the CDR3, is DGGITQSPKYLFRKEGQNVTLSCEQNLNHDAMYWYRQDPGQGLRLIYYSQIVNDFQKGDIAEGYSVSREKKESFPLTVTSAQKNPTAFYLCASSSWGLQKEETQYFGPGTRLLVL.

The chain couples TRBV5-6 to TRBJ1-1; there is no DNA to check the TCRdb D call of TRBD1. Germline values: CDR1 SGHDT, CDR2 YYEEEE. The length of the CDR3 is 14 residues. CDR3 loop: CASSLVGTVTEAFF. Complete variable domain (other parts from reference TRBV5-6 and TRBJ1-1): DAGVTQSPTHLIKTRGQQVTLRCSPKSGHDTVSWYQQALGQGPQFIFQYYEEEERQRGNFPDRFSGHQFPNYSSELNVNALLLGDSALYLCASSLVGTVTEAFFGQGTRLTVV.

The gene calls are TRBV4-1 and TRBJ2-4. Germline assignment: CDR1 MGHRA and CDR2 YSYEKL. The CDR3 spans 14 residues. CDR3 loop: CASSQVVAKNIQYF.

The chain is built from TRBV29-1 and TRBJ2-2; TCRdb outputs TRBD1, but without DNA this stays unchecked. The CDR3 extends over 13 amino acids. CDR1 and CDR2 from the germline V gene are SQVTM and ANQGSEA. CDR3 sequence reads: CSARTANTGELFF.

The chain joins TRBV20-1 to TRBJ1-1; lacking DNA, the TRBD1 call made by TCRdb goes unchecked. The CDR3 spans 14 residues. The germline V gene encodes CDR1 DFQATT and CDR2 SNEGSKA (reference sequence). The CDR3 reads CSARTGAMDTEAFF.

The genes are TRBV6-6 and TRBJ2-7; the TCRdb D gene call, TRBD1, has no DNA to confirm it. This CDR3 is 14 amino acids long. The germline V gene has CDR1 MNHNY and CDR2 SVGAGI (reference sequence). The chain's CDR3 is CASSGTANKYEQYF.

The rearrangement uses TRBV15 and TRBJ2-6. The CDR3 loop spans 16 amino acids. Germline V gives CDR1 LNHNV, CDR2 YYDKDF (reference sequence). The CDR3 here is CATSRTTSSGANVLTF.

The rearrangement joins TRBV5-1 to TRBJ1-2; TCRdb's D call, TRBD1, is unchecked because there is no DNA. The CDR3 is 16 residues long. From germline, CDR1 is SGHRS and CDR2 YFSETQ. The CDR3 loop reads CASSPNPSDRDSGYTF.

CDR3 protein: CATSYGGTEAFF. The chain joins TRBV24-1 to TRBJ1-1; TCRdb gives TRBD1 as the D gene, but with no DNA this cannot be confirmed. From germline, CDR1 is KGHDR and CDR2 SFDVKD. There are 12 residues in the CDR3.

The J gene is TRBJ2-2, the V gene TRBV20-1. The V gene's germline CDR1 is DFQATT and CDR2 SNEGSKA (reference sequence). The CDR3 extends over 13 amino acids. The CDR3 spells CSAIGGNTGELFF.

The J gene is TRBJ2-1, the V gene TRBV7-9. Looked up from germline, CDR1 is SEHNR and CDR2 is FQNEAQ (reference sequence). The CDR3 totals 17 residues. The CDR3 loop reads CASSLGFYKESYNEQFF.

The V and J genes are TRBV4-1 and TRBJ1-1; without DNA, the TCRdb call of TRBD1 cannot be checked. The CDR3 totals 17 residues. Germline values: CDR1 MGHRA, CDR2 YSYEKL. The CDR3 sequence: CASSQDMGQGEDTEAFF.

The chain combines TRBV7-6 with TRBJ2-5. The CDR3 contains 13 residues. CDR1 SGHVS and CDR2 FNYEAQ come from the germline V gene. The CDR3 is CASSLGPSETQYF.

The V call is TRBV5-1, the J call TRBJ2-3; as DNA is missing, the TRBD2 call by TCRdb cannot be tested. CDR3 size: 17 residues. CDR1 SGHRS and CDR2 YFSETQ come from the germline V gene. CDR3: CASSLGLSGTSTDTQYF.

This chain connects TRBV6-5 to TRBJ2-2; no DNA is available, so the TRBD1 call from TCRdb remains unchecked. Germline V gene sequence: CDR1 MNHEY, CDR2 SVGAGI. This CDR3 spans 11 amino acids. The CDR3 reads CASSQGQGLFF.

This chain links TRBV12-3 or TRBV12-4 with TRBJ2-1; there is no DNA to check the TCRdb D call of TRBD2. The CDR3 totals 12 residues. The CDR3 reads CASSYLEEEQFF.